The next 10 T cell receptor beta chains were all read from a single sample in a study of Tregs in tolerant kidney transplant recipients. Libraries were prepared by immunoSEQ multiplex PCR; TCRdb keeps only in-frame clonotypes and omits some of them. In all, the sample yields some 52,000 clones. Here the sequenced sample was CD4+ T cells from blood, taken before the transplant. The receptors originated from a human donor who received a combined kidney and bone marrow transplant.

Details on this clone: The CDR3 extends 3 residues past the end of the read, so its final part is completed from the germline J gene. This chain joins TRBV5-1 and TRBJ2-3; maybe TRBD1 (6 bases). Trimming cost V 3 bases and J 0 bases, with 11 bases left between them. There are 15 residues in the CDR3. Germline lookup yields CDR1 SGHRS and CDR2 YFSETQ. The CDR3 bases that were read are TGCGCCAGCAGCTCGACAGGACCTAGCACAGATACG. This gives the protein CASSSTGPSTDT. The full CDR3 protein is CASSSTGPSTDTQYF.

As concerns this clone: Read sequence stops 3 residues before the CDR3 end, and the germline J gene provides the missing end. This chain uses TRBV6-1 with TRBJ2-5; 7 nucleotides line up with TRBD1. V dropped 1 base and J dropped 2; count of bases not matched to a gene: 4. Germline lookup yields CDR1 MNHNS and CDR2 SASEGT. The CDR3 runs to 15 residues. CDR3 in amino acids: CASSEEGGSQETQYF. The CDR3 bases that were read are TGTGCCAGCAGTGAAGAAGGGGGCTCACAAGAGACC.

Details on this clone: The read terminates 3 residues before the CDR3 end, so the remaining end is supplied by the germline J gene. J is TRBJ2-2 and V is TRBV19, with 10 bases identical to TRBD2. J gave up 1 base and V 5 bases, and 4 bases lay outside the gene matches. The CDR3 runs to 16 residues. In germline, CDR1 is LNHDA, CDR2 SQIVND (reference sequence). This chain's CDR3 is CASSFGLAVNTGELFF. CDR3 DNA, as far as it was read: TGTGCCAGTAGTTTCGGACTAGCGGTGAACACCGGGGAG.

As regards this clone: The CDR3 is cut off 3 residues early in the read; its end comes from the germline J gene. The rearrangement links TRBV5-5 to TRBJ1-2; possible D gene TRBD1, 5 bases. Germline V gene lookup returns CDR1 SGHKS and CDR2 YYEKEE (reference sequence). V was trimmed by 0 bases and J by 3 bases, leaving 9 bases between them. This CDR3 contains 14 residues. The sequenced part of the CDR3 DNA is TGTGCCAGCAGCTTGGGGCCAGGGCACTATGGC. The encoded protein is CASSLGPGHYG. The full CDR3 protein reads CASSLGPGHYGYTF.

About this clone: The sequence runs out 3 residues before the end of the CDR3; the remainder is reconstructed from the germline J gene. V gene TRBV5-4 combines with J gene TRBJ2-3; 8 nucleotides agree with TRBD2. Germline V gene data show CDR1 as SGHNT and CDR2 as YYREEE (reference sequence). V was pared by 2 bases and J by 4 bases, with 3 bases of the junction left unmatched. This CDR3 has 14 residues. This CDR3 reads CASSFGLAPDTQYF. The CDR3 DNA, read in part, is TGTGCCAGCAGCTTCGGACTAGCTCCAGATACG.

Points on this clone: The read terminates 3 residues before the CDR3 end, so the remaining end is supplied by the germline J gene. The chain couples TRBV19 to TRBJ1-4; D is perhaps TRBD1 (6 bases). V shed 11 bases and J shed 5 bases, with 15 bases lying between them. There are 13 residues in the CDR3. Per germline, CDR1 LNHDA and CDR2 SQIVND (reference sequence). CDR3 region: CASGGGANEKLFF. CDR3 DNA (partial): TGTGCCTCGGGAGGGGGGGCCAATGAAAAA.

As to this clone: The read ends 3 residues shy of where the CDR3 ends; the end is completed using the germline J gene. The V gene is TRBV7-2, the J gene TRBJ1-5, with D hard to call. This CDR3 spans 13 amino acids. V was shortened by 3 bases and J by 7 bases, with 10 bases between the two germline ends. Germline V gene sequence: CDR1 SGHTA, CDR2 FQGNSA. The CDR3 loop is CASSFEPVQPQHF. The CDR3 DNA, read in part, is TGTGCCAGCAGCTTTGAACCGGTCCAGCCC. The variable domain in full, completed from reference TRBV7-2 and TRBJ1-5, reads GAGVSQSPSNKVTEKGKDVELRCDPISGHTALYWYRQSLGQGLEFLIYFQGNSAPDKSGLPSDRFSAERTGGSVSTLTIQRTQQEDSAVYLCASSFEPVQPQHFGDGTRLSIL.

Of note for this clone: The CDR3 goes on 3 residues after the read ends, and that part is filled in from the germline J gene. V gene TRBV20-1 combines with J gene TRBJ1-4; perhaps TRBD1 as D (6 bases). The CDR3 spans 14 residues. Between the trimmed V and J ends, which lost 3 bases and 2 bases, there was a span of 10 bases. Germline V gene sequence: CDR1 DFQATT, CDR2 SNEGSKA (reference sequence). The chain's CDR3 is CSASRGGTNEKLFF. The CDR3 bases that were read are TGCAGTGCTAGCAGGGGTGGGACTAATGAAAAA.

Regarding this clone: Sequencing ends 3 residues short of the CDR3 end; the germline J gene provides the rest. The rearrangement uses TRBV14 and TRBJ2-7; 7 nucleotides match TRBD1. This CDR3 comprises 16 residues. Germline CDR1 and CDR2: SGHDN and FVKESK. Losses at the gene ends were 0 bases for V and 1 base for J; bases not matched to a gene: 6. The sequenced part of the CDR3 DNA is TGTGCCAGCAGCCAAGAGTTCACAGGGGTATCCTACGAG. Translating gives CASSQEFTGVSYE. The full CDR3 protein is CASSQEFTGVSYEQYF.

A remark on this clone: The DNA ends 3 residues before the CDR3 does, and the rest of the CDR3 is filled in from the germline J gene. The chain uses TRBV7-2 and TRBJ1-3; no definite D call. Trimming pared 5 bases from V and 8 bases from J, leaving 7 bases between. The germline gives CDR1 SGHTA, CDR2 FQGNSA. The CDR3 is 11 residues long. The CDR3 loop is CASSPKDTIYF. The part of the CDR3 DNA that was read is TGTGCCAGCAGCCCCAAGGACACC.